A single sample gave rise to the 30 T cell receptor beta chains below, sequenced in a study of cytomegalovirus exposure and HLA in healthy donors (dated by TCRdb to about 2017). The library was obtained by the immunoSEQ multiplex PCR assay. For the multiplex PCR, a mixture combining 60 forward primers for TCR Vbeta segments and 13 reverse primers for TCR Jbeta segments was used. TCRdb's version of the immuneACCESS table is confined to in-frame rearrangements and falls short of the full clone set. An unresolved V gene accounts for under half of the shortfall where checked; the remainder is of unknown origin. This sample is represented by 85,000 to 100,000 clones; under 80% of them were singletons. The ten top clones hold 7% to 9% of the sample. Sequencing input: PBMCs. These receptors all stem from a middle-aged man in good health and CMV-seropositive.

The V and J genes are TRBV4-1 and TRBJ1-6; the match to TRBD1 covers 10 bases. Germline V lookup: CDR1 MGHRA, CDR2 YSYEKL. CDR3 length: 16 amino acids. V gave up 3 bases and J gave up 10 bases; unmatched junction bases: 9. CDR3 loop: CASSHSETGGGSPLHF. The CDR3 DNA is TGCGCCAGCAGCCACAGCGAGACAGGGGGCGGCTCACCCCTCCACTTT.

The chain uses TRBV10-3 and TRBJ2-7, with TRBD1 matching over 7 bases. The CDR3 is made up of 14 amino acids. The germline V gene encodes CDR1 ENHRY and CDR2 SYGVKD. V lost 10 bases and J lost 2; bases outside the gene matches: 11. CDR3 sequence (DNA): TGTGCCACCCGGGGCCAGGGGGACCCCTACGAGCAGTACTTC. The encoded protein is CATRGQGDPYEQYF.

The chain uses TRBV7-2 and TRBJ2-3, with 9 bases lining up with TRBD2. Germline CDR1 and CDR2: SGHTA and FQGNSA. V was clipped by 0 bases and J by 8 bases; unmatched bases: 15. This CDR3 has 18 amino acids. CDR3 sequence: CASSLAPQLAGETGTQYF. CDR3 DNA: TGTGCCAGCAGCTTAGCCCCCCAACTAGCGGGTGAAACGGGTACGCAGTATTTT.

This chain links TRBV7-8 with TRBJ1-5; tentatively, D is TRBD1 (5 bases). There are 16 residues in the CDR3. V was cut by 7 bases and J by 7 bases, with 23 bases left in between. CDR1 is SGHVS, CDR2 FQNEAQ, per germline. As DNA, the CDR3 is TGTGCCAGCACTCAACTTAACTGGGGCTCCGGGCAGCCCCAGCATTTT. It translates to CASTQLNWGSGQPQHF.

This sequence joins TRBV18 and TRBJ2-7; 10 nucleotides agree with TRBD2. The ends lost 0 bases at V and 3 bases at J; junction bases unmatched: 2. The CDR3 has 15 residues. From germline, CDR1 is KGHSH and CDR2 LQKENI. The CDR3 here is CASSPPSGRGYEQYF. The CDR3 region has the DNA TGTGCCAGCTCACCACCCAGCGGGAGGGGCTACGAGCAGTACTTC.

This rearrangement joins TRBV7-3 to TRBJ1-1, with a weak D call TRBD1 (6 bases). The germline V and J ends were trimmed by 1 base and 1 base, with 7 bases remaining between them. Germline lookup yields CDR1 SGHTA and CDR2 FQGTGA. The CDR3 has 14 amino acids. CDR3 nucleotides: TGTGCCAGCAGCTTAAACAGGGAGAACACTGAAGCTTTCTTT. Encoded protein: CASSLNRENTEAFF.

V and J are TRBV6-1 and TRBJ1-6, with 8 bases lining up with TRBD1. The germline V gene encodes CDR1 MNHNS and CDR2 SASEGT. This CDR3 is 14 amino acids long. Unmatched junction bases numbered 6, after V lost 7 bases and J lost 7 bases. The CDR3 protein is CASTYRGTNSPLHF. In nucleotides, the CDR3 is TGTGCCAGCACTTACAGGGGGACGAATTCACCCCTCCACTTT.

The rearrangement links TRBV15 to TRBJ2-1; maybe TRBD1 (6 bases). The CDR3 has 16 amino acids. Trimming removed 2 bases at V and 2 bases at J, with 13 bases between. Germline assignment: CDR1 LNHNV and CDR2 YYDKDF (reference sequence). CDR3 region: CATSRPQGSTYNEQFF. The CDR3 nucleotides are TGTGCCACCAGCAGACCACAGGGATCGACCTACAATGAGCAGTTCTTC.

The chain uses TRBV27 and TRBJ2-3, with D perhaps matching TRBD2 (6 bases). CDR3 length equals 13 residues. Germline V lookup: CDR1 MNHEY, CDR2 SMNVEV (reference sequence). V lost 7 bases to trimming and J lost 11 bases, with 19 bases between them. Here the CDR3 reads CASNPFTGERQYF. The CDR3 DNA sequence: TGTGCCAGCAACCCCTTCACGGGAGAGAGGCAGTATTTT.

This clone has a single count. The rearrangement uses TRBV5-1 and TRBJ1-2, with 9 bases that match TRBD1. This CDR3 has 14 amino acids. Per the germline V gene, CDR1 is SGHRS and CDR2 is YFSETQ. V gave up 4 bases and J gave up 8 bases; unmatched junction bases: 9. CDR3 in DNA: TGCGCCAGCAGCACCGGACAGGGGAGTGGGGGCTACACCTTC. Its translation: CASSTGQGSGGYTF.

The chain recombines TRBV18 with TRBJ2-3; 7 bases are a match to TRBD2. There are 15 residues in the CDR3. Germline-derived CDR1 and CDR2 are KGHSH and LQKENI. Losses at the gene ends were 3 bases for V and 4 bases for J; bases not matched to a gene: 7. In DNA, the CDR3 is TGTGCCAGCTCACCCACAGCGGGATCAGCAGATACGCAGTATTTT. It translates to CASSPTAGSADTQYF. Full variable domain (remainder filled in from reference TRBV18 and TRBJ2-3): NAGVMQNPRHLVRRRGQEARLRCSPMKGHSHVYWYRQLPEEGLKFMVYLQKENIIDESGMPKERFSAEFPKEGPSILRIQQVVRGDSAAYFCASSPTAGSADTQYFGPGTRLTVL.

There are a few counts of this clone. The V call is TRBV18, the J call TRBJ2-7; 7 nucleotides align to TRBD1. With 5 bases clipped from V and 5 bases from J, the junction kept 12 bases outside the gene matches. The V gene's germline CDR1 is KGHSH and CDR2 LQKENI. The CDR3 has 15 residues. The CDR3 coding sequence is TGTGCCAGCTCAGTGGGACAGTCCTTTATGGACGAGCAGTACTTC. It translates to CASSVGQSFMDEQYF.

Only a few counts were recorded for this clone. This chain uses TRBV7-9 with TRBJ1-1; the match to TRBD1 covers 7 bases. Trimming took 6 bases from V and 11 from J; bases not matched to a gene: 6. Germline V gives CDR1 SEHNR, CDR2 FQNEAQ (reference sequence). This CDR3 spans 11 amino acids. The CDR3 sequence: CASSETGTAFF. The CDR3, as DNA: TGTGCCAGCAGTGAGACAGGGACGGCTTTCTTT.

This chain connects TRBV6-5 to TRBJ2-7; D might be TRBD2 (6 bases). Germline V gene lookup returns CDR1 MNHEY and CDR2 SVGAGI. The CDR3 spans 14 residues. V was trimmed by 4 bases and J by 7 bases, leaving 17 bases between them. CDR3 residues: CASSLELAGSEQYF. As DNA, the CDR3 is TGTGCCAGCAGTTTAGAGTTGGCGGGGTCTGAGCAGTACTTC.

This chain uses TRBV27 with TRBJ2-7; 7 bases fit TRBD1. CDR3 length: 13 amino acids. Trimming took 5 bases from V and 5 from J; bases not matched to a gene: 6. Germline assignment: CDR1 MNHEY and CDR2 SMNVEV (reference sequence). The chain's CDR3 is CASSANRGDEQYF. Written as DNA, the CDR3 is TGTGCCAGCAGTGCAAACAGGGGCGACGAGCAGTACTTC.

The chain links TRBV7-6 to TRBJ2-7, with 9 positions matching TRBD1. The ends lost 7 bases at V and 6 bases at J; junction bases unmatched: 7. Germline lookup yields CDR1 SGHVS and CDR2 FNYEAQ. The CDR3 sequence is 13 residues long. The CDR3 coding sequence is TGTGCCAGCAACTCCGGGACAGGGACCGAGCAGTACTTC. This translates into CASNSGTGTEQYF.

This clone was recorded a few times. The V and J genes are TRBV6-5 and TRBJ1-5, with D perhaps TRBD1 (5 bases). V gave up 3 bases and J gave up 7 bases, with 13 bases separating them. CDR3 length: 14 residues. Per the germline V gene, CDR1 is MNHEY and CDR2 is SVGAGI. The CDR3 reads CASSYGQGIQPQHF. The DNA for the CDR3 is TGTGCCAGCAGTTATGGGCAGGGAATACAGCCCCAGCATTTT.

J is TRBJ2-1 and V is TRBV28; D not resolved. V was trimmed by 3 bases and J by 0 bases, leaving 12 bases between them. Per germline, CDR1 MDHEN and CDR2 SYDVKM. CDR3 length: 16 amino acids. This CDR3 is CASSFSSGSSYNEQFF. For the CDR3, the DNA is TGTGCCAGCAGTTTTTCCTCCGGTAGCTCCTACAATGAGCAGTTCTTC.

The chain has TRBV6-5 and TRBJ2-7; possibly TRBD1 for D (5 bases). The V gene lost 0 bases and the J gene lost 6 bases, with 9 bases spanning the gap. The germline V gene has CDR1 MNHEY and CDR2 SVGAGI. The CDR3 consists of 13 residues. The DNA for the CDR3 is TGTGCCAGCAGTTACTCCCAGGGAAGCGAGCAGTACTTC. Translated, it gives CASSYSQGSEQYF.

This sequence joins TRBV28 and TRBJ2-7; D gene uncertain. This CDR3 has 12 amino acids. CDR1 is MDHEN, CDR2 SYDVKM, per germline. Trimming removed 6 bases from V and 6 bases from J, with 12 bases in between. The CDR3 sequence is CASSSTVGEQYF. CDR3 coding DNA: TGTGCCAGCAGCTCCACAGTAGGCGAGCAGTACTTC.

The chain combines TRBV6-6 with TRBJ1-5; D may be TRBD1 (5 bases). CDR3 length equals 13 residues. Per the germline V gene, CDR1 is MNHNY and CDR2 is SVGAGI (reference sequence). The V and J ends lost 7 bases and 5 bases respectively, with 12 bases between them. This CDR3 reads CASKLGGDQPQHF. The CDR3 DNA reads as TGTGCCAGCAAACTCGGGGGGGATCAGCCCCAGCATTTT.

In its sample, this clone was seen a few times. The chain uses TRBV19 and TRBJ1-2; 7 bases match TRBD1. This CDR3 is built from 13 residues. The germline CDR1 and CDR2 sequences are LNHDA and SQIVND (reference sequence). J gave up 8 bases and V 7 bases, and 10 bases lay outside the gene matches. CDR3 sequence reads: CASNDRALWGYTF. DNA for the CDR3: TGTGCCAGTAACGACAGGGCTTTGTGGGGCTACACCTTC.

The rearrangement joins TRBV4-3 to TRBJ2-1; 11 bases match TRBD2. V shed 0 bases, J shed 3 bases, and the junction held 7 bases outside the gene matches. The CDR3 runs 18 residues. CDR1 and CDR2 (germline): LGHNA, YSLEER. CDR3 sequence reads: CASSQEGTSGSLYNEQFF. CDR3 nucleotide sequence: TGCGCCAGCAGCCAAGAAGGAACTAGCGGGAGTCTCTACAATGAGCAGTTCTTC.

A few counts support this clone. The CDR3 coding sequence is TGTGCCAGCAGCTTAGGGGCAGTATACGGCTACACCTTC. The encoded protein is CASSLGAVYGYTF. V usage is TRBV7-6 and J usage is TRBJ1-2; D is undetermined. Trimming took off 1 base at V and 8 bases at J, with 11 bases between the two ends. In germline, CDR1 is SGHVS, CDR2 FNYEAQ. This CDR3 has 13 residues.

The V call is TRBV13, the J call TRBJ2-3; 11 bases align to TRBD2. The CDR3 is made up of 14 amino acids. V lost 6 bases and J lost 8; bases outside the gene matches: 7. Germline loops: CDR1 PRHDT, CDR2 FYEKMQ (reference sequence). The CDR3 spells CASRALAGVATQYF. The CDR3 DNA reads as TGTGCCAGCAGGGCACTAGCGGGAGTGGCTACGCAGTATTTT.

This chain joins TRBV2 and TRBJ1-2; 7 nucleotides align to TRBD1. Losses at the gene ends were 2 bases for V and 4 bases for J; bases not matched to a gene: 4. This CDR3 region has 14 residues. Germline V gene lookup returns CDR1 SNHLY and CDR2 FYNNEI. Here the CDR3 reads CASSEMTGTYGYTF. The CDR3 DNA follows: TGTGCCAGCAGTGAAATGACAGGGACCTATGGCTACACCTTC.

The genes are TRBV15 and TRBJ2-7; TRBD2 aligns across 8 bases. V trimming: 0 bases; J trimming: 4 bases; junction bases outside the gene matches: 5. From germline, CDR1 is LNHNV and CDR2 YYDKDF (reference sequence). The CDR3 runs to 15 residues. The CDR3 reads CATSREIAGPYEQYF. CDR3 bases: TGTGCCACCAGCAGAGAGATAGCGGGACCGTACGAGCAGTACTTC.

The CDR3 nucleotides are TGTGCCACCAGCAGAGATGAAGGGGCGCGGGGCTACACCTTC. Amino acid sequence: CATSRDEGARGYTF. This chain links TRBV15 with TRBJ1-2, with TRBD1 as a possible D gene (5 bases). CDR1 is LNHNV and CDR2 is YYDKDF in the germline V gene (reference sequence). CDR3 size: 14 residues. V lost 0 bases, J lost 8 bases, and 13 bases lay in between.

The chain links TRBV7-2 to TRBJ2-3, with 12 bases matching TRBD2. Unmatched junction bases numbered 6, after V lost 7 bases and J lost 4 bases. The CDR3 extends over 15 amino acids. Germline CDR1 reads SGHTA; CDR2 reads FQGNSA. CDR3 nucleotide sequence: TGTGCCAGCAACCCTAGCGGGGGGGCCTCAGATACGCAGTATTTT. This codes for CASNPSGGASDTQYF. The whole variable domain, remainder taken from reference TRBV7-2 and TRBJ2-3, is GAGVSQSPSNKVTEKGKDVELRCDPISGHTALYWYRQSLGQGLEFLIYFQGNSAPDKSGLPSDRFSAERTGGSVSTLTIQRTQQEDSAVYLCASNPSGGASDTQYFGPGTRLTVL.

This clone was detected once. J is TRBJ2-5 and V is TRBV7-8, with a tentative D call TRBD2 (5 bases). Germline values: CDR1 SGHVS, CDR2 FQNEAQ. The CDR3 covers 14 residues. V was trimmed by 4 bases and J by 5 bases, leaving 14 bases between them. DNA for the CDR3: TGTGCCAGCAGCTCCCCGTCCGGCGGGGAGACCCAGTACTTC. It translates to CASSSPSGGETQYF.